This T cell receptor (beta chain) was sequenced for a study of cytomegalovirus exposure and HLA in healthy donors. CDR1 and CDR2 (germline): MGHRA, YSYEKL. J gave up 4 bases and V 0 bases, and 17 bases lay outside the gene matches. The CDR3 runs to 22 residues. PCR was performed using 60 Vbeta and 13 Jbeta primers. The assay was immunoSEQ multiplex PCR, and TCRdb's table has in-frame clones only and misses some. There are tens of thousands of clones in the sample; nearly 80% occur only once, and about 3% lies in the top ten. The chain uses TRBV4-1 and TRBJ2-4; TRBD2 aligns across 14 bases. The TCR was taken from a woman between 40 and 50 years old in good health and CMV-seronegative. Sequences were obtained from PBMCs. The CDR3 nucleotides are TGCGCCAGCAGCCAAGATACCACCCTTTTTGGACTAGCGGGAGGAGGGAAAAACATTCAGTACTTC. It translates to CASSQDTTLFGLAGGGKNIQYF.